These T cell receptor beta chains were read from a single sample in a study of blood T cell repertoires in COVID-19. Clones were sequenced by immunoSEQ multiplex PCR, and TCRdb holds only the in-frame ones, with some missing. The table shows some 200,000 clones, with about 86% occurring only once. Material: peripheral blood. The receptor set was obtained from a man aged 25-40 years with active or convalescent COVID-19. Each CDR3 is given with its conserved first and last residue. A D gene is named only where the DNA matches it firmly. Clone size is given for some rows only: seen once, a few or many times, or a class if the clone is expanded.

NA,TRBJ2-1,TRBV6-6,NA,CASVRGRGTYNEQFF,TGTGCCAGCGTCCGGGGCAGGGGAACCTACAATGAGCAGTTCTTC
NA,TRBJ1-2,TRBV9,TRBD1,CASSVEGTGDIYGYTF,TGTGCCAGCAGCGTAGAGGGGACAGGGGACATCTATGGCTACACCTTC
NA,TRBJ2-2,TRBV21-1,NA,CASSTGGQGNTGELFF,TGTGCCAGCAGCACGGGGGGACAGGGGAACACCGGGGAGCTGTTTTTT
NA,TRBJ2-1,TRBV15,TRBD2,CATSLRGGLDEQFF,TGTGCCACAAGTCTACGGGGGGGCCTTGATGAGCAGTTCTTC
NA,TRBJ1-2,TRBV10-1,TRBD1,CASSPGQGGYTF,TGCGCCAGCAGTCCAGGACAGGGTGGCTACACCTTC
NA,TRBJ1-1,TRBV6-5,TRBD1,CASSYTQGETEAFF,TGTGCCAGCAGTTACACACAGGGGGAGACTGAAGCTTTCTTT
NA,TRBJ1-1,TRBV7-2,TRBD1,CASSLGQGTGTEAFF,TGTGCCAGCAGCTTAGGACAGGGGACGGGCACTGAAGCTTTCTTT
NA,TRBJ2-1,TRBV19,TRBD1,CASSDGQGGPNEQFF,TGTGCCAGCTCCGATGGACAGGGGGGACCGAATGAGCAGTTCTTC
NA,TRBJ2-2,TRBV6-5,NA,CASTYSGDTGELFF,TGTGCCTCGACCTACTCGGGGGACACCGGGGAGCTGTTTTTT
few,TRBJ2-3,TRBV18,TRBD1,CASSPPDRLSTDTQYF,TGTGCCAGCTCACCACCGGACAGGTTGTCCACAGATACGCAGTATTTT
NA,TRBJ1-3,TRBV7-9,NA,CASSQGSGGSGNTIYF,TGTGCCAGCAGTCAAGGGTCGGGAGGGTCTGGAAACACCATATATTTT
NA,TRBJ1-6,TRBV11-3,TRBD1,CASSLGGRTGEDSPLHF,TGTGCCAGCAGCTTAGGCGGAAGGACAGGGGAAGACTCACCCCTCCACTTT
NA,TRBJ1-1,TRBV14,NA,CASSPEWGGDEAFF,TGTGCCAGCAGCCCCGAATGGGGGGGCGATGAAGCTTTCTTT
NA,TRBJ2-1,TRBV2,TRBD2,CASSDPSGPFYNEQFF,TGTGCCAGCAGTGATCCTAGCGGACCTTTTTACAATGAGCAGTTCTTC
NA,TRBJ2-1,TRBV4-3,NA,CASSQVGSGNEQFF,TGCGCCAGCAGCCAAGTGGGTAGCGGCAATGAGCAGTTCTTC
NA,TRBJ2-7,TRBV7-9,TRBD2,CASSSNSGTSGTHEQYF,TGTGCCAGCAGCTCGAATAGCGGGACTAGCGGGACCCACGAGCAGTACTTC
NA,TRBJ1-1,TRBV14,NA,CASSQVLYSEAFF,TGTGCCAGCAGCCAAGTCCTCTACAGTGAAGCTTTCTTT
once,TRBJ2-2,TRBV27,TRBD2,CASSSSPTSGSPGELFF,TGTGCCAGCAGTTCCTCCCCGACTAGCGGGAGTCCCGGGGAGCTGTTTTTT
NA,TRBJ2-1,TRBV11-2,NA,CASSLGGLSSYNEQFF,TGTGCCAGCAGCTTGGGGGGTCTGAGCTCCTACAATGAGCAGTTCTTC
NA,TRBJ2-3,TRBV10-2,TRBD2,CASTNRGGASADTQYF,TGCGCCAGCACTAACCGCGGGGGGGCAAGCGCAGATACGCAGTATTTT
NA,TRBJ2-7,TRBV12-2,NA,CASRPGGKAGGLFRYEQYF,TGTGCAAGTCGCCCCGGGGGGAAGGCGGGAGGGCTATTTCGGTACGAGCAGTACTTC
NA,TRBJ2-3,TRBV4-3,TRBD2,CASSQGAGGLTGDTQYF,TGCGCCAGCAGCCAAGGGGCGGGAGGCCTTACGGGAGATACGCAGTATTTT
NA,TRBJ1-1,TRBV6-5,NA,CASRVGGGTEAFF,TGTGCCAGCCGGGTAGGGGGGGGAACTGAAGCTTTCTTT
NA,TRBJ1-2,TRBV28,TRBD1,CASRVQGSYGYTF,TGTGCCAGCAGGGTACAGGGGTCCTATGGCTACACCTTC
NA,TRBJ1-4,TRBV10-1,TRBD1,CASSARQGEKLFF,TGCGCCAGCAGTGCCCGACAGGGTGAAAAACTGTTTTTT
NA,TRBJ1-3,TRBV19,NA,CASRGTGNTIYF,TGTGCCAGCAGGGGAACGGGAAACACCATATATTTT
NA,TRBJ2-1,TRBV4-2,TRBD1,CASSQDEQGVSYNEQFF,TGTGCCAGCAGCCAAGATGAACAGGGGGTCTCCTACAATGAGCAGTTCTTC
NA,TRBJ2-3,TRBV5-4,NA,CASSFSGGGTQYF,TGTGCCAGCAGCTTTAGCGGCGGAGGGACGCAGTATTTT
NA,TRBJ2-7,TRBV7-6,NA,CASSLGEDDEQYF,TGTGCCAGCAGCTTAGGGGAGGACGACGAGCAGTACTTC
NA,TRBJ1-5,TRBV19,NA,CASSAQTDHQPQHF,TGTGCCAGTAGTGCCCAGACAGATCATCAGCCCCAGCATTTT
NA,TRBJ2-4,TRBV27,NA,CASSNFIGRGGNIQYF,TGTGCCAGCAGTAATTTTATAGGCAGGGGAGGGAACATTCAGTACTTC
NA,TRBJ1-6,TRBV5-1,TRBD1,CASSARDSQAIWAGSPLHF,TGCGCCAGCAGCGCCCGGGACAGCCAAGCAATATGGGCTGGATCACCCCTCCACTTT